Below, 27 T cell receptor beta chains from the same sample are listed, as sequenced in a study of vaccination effects on CD4 cells after COVID-19. What these receptors recognize is not known. Method: immunoSEQ multiplex PCR; TCRdb's copy keeps in-frame clones and lacks some. This sample has around 66,000 clones, with roughly 81% found just once. Scientists isolated CD4+ T cells after a roughly ten-day culture period ended. Each participant was given two doses of one vaccine (BNT162b2 or mRNA-1273). Source: CD4+ T cells from PBMCs cultured without peptide, taken after COVID-19 vaccination. These receptors originate from a human donor who received a COVID-19 vaccine.

V usage is TRBV5-1 and J usage is TRBJ2-5; TRBD1 matches 10 bases. This CDR3 comprises 15 residues. Germline trimming cut 0 bases from V and 3 bases from J; bases unmatched to any gene: 2. CDR1 is SGHRS, CDR2 YFSETQ, per germline. The CDR3 DNA sequence: TGCGCCAGCAGCTTGGTAGGGACAGGGGAAGAGACCCAGTACTTC. This encodes CASSLVGTGEETQYF.

This clone appeared a few times. The chain combines TRBV9 with TRBJ1-3, with a tentative D call TRBD1 (6 bases). Germline CDR1 reads SGDLS; CDR2 reads YYNGEE. Between the trimmed V and J ends, which lost 1 base and 0 bases, there was a span of 8 bases. This CDR3 has 15 residues. CDR3 nucleotides: TGTGCCAGCAGCGTACAGGGGAGCTCTGGAAACACCATATATTTT. Translated, it gives CASSVQGSSGNTIYF.

This rearrangement joins TRBV19 to TRBJ1-2; the D gene is possibly TRBD1 (5 bases). Looked up from germline, CDR1 is LNHDA and CDR2 is SQIVND (reference sequence). Trimming cost V 0 bases and J 4 bases, with 6 bases left between them. This CDR3 comprises 13 residues. The CDR3 nucleotides read TGTGCCAGTAGTATAGACAGGGTCTATGGCTACACCTTC. It translates to CASSIDRVYGYTF.

This chain uses TRBV6-5 with TRBJ1-6; D remains unclear. V lost 2 bases and J 5 bases, leaving 10 bases between the germline ends. Germline V gene sequence: CDR1 MNHEY, CDR2 SVGAGI. This CDR3 comprises 15 residues. The CDR3 loop is CASSYGNSDNSPLHF. The CDR3 region has the DNA TGTGCCAGCAGTTACGGGAACTCGGATAATTCACCCCTCCACTTT.

The chain combines TRBV5-1 with TRBJ2-5, with 16 bases lining up with TRBD2. The CDR3 runs to 17 residues. The junction had 8 bases not matched to a gene; V was cut back by 4 bases and J by 5 bases. In germline, CDR1 is SGHRS, CDR2 YFSETQ. This chain's CDR3 is CASSRGTSGGARETQYF. The CDR3 nucleotides read TGCGCCAGCAGCCGTGGGACTAGCGGGGGGGCCCGCGAGACCCAGTACTTC.

This sequence joins TRBV19 and TRBJ1-2, with D maybe TRBD1 (5 bases). V was cut by 8 bases and J by 6 bases, with 22 bases left in between. Germline V gene lookup returns CDR1 LNHDA and CDR2 SQIVND (reference sequence). This CDR3 has 15 amino acids. This CDR3 is CASALTRGVANGYTF. The CDR3 DNA is TGTGCCAGTGCCCTAACGAGAGGGGTTGCAAATGGCTACACCTTC.

The genes are TRBV15 and TRBJ2-7; 7 bases match TRBD1. The junction had 6 bases not matched to a gene; V was cut back by 7 bases and J by 0 bases. The germline V gene has CDR1 LNHNV and CDR2 YYDKDF (reference sequence). The length of the CDR3 is 14 residues. Here the CDR3 DNA reads TGTGCCACCAAGCGACAGGGAAGCTCCTACGAGCAGTACGTC. Protein product: CATKRQGSSYEQYV.

V usage is TRBV15 and J usage is TRBJ1-3; no clear D. With 1 base removed from V and 2 bases from J, the gap between germline ends came to 9 bases. Germline V gene lookup returns CDR1 LNHNV and CDR2 YYDKDF (reference sequence). The CDR3 sequence is 15 residues long. The chain's CDR3 is CATSRAGNAGNTIYF. CDR3 DNA sequence: TGTGCCACCAGCAGAGCGGGGAACGCTGGAAACACCATATATTTT. The full variable domain, its missing parts supplied by reference TRBV15 and TRBJ1-3, is DAMVIQNPRYQVTQFGKPVTLSCSQTLNHNVMYWYQQKSSQAPKLLFHYYDKDFNNEADTPDNFQSRRPNTSFCFLDIRSPGLGDTAMYLCATSRAGNAGNTIYFGEGSWLTVV.

The chain has TRBV29-1 and TRBJ1-2; no clear D. V lost 6 bases to trimming and J lost 6 bases, with 17 bases between them. This CDR3 comprises 13 residues. Germline assignment: CDR1 SQVTM and CDR2 ANQGSEA. The DNA for the CDR3 is TGCAGCGTGCTGACGGGCCCCGGGGATGGCTACACCTTC. It codes for CSVLTGPGDGYTF. Drawing the rest from reference TRBV29-1 and TRBJ1-2, the complete variable domain is SAVISQKPSRDICQRGTSLTIQCQVDSQVTMMFWYRQQPGQSLTLIATANQGSEATYESGFVIDKFPISRPNLTFSTLTVSNMSPEDSSIYLCSVLTGPGDGYTFGSGTRLTVV.

The chain links TRBV2 to TRBJ2-5; D uncertain. CDR1 SNHLY and CDR2 FYNNEI come from the germline V gene. CDR3 length equals 14 residues. CDR3 sequence: CHSRSSASQETQYF. The CDR3 nucleotides read TGTCATAGCCGTTCTAGTGCCAGCCAGGAGACCCAGTACTTC.

V and J are TRBV3-1 (or the pseudogene TRBV3-2) and TRBJ2-2; 10 bases map to TRBD2. The CDR3 runs 15 residues. With V trimmed by 4 bases and J by 4 bases, 3 bases remained unmatched. Germline CDR1 and CDR2: LGHDT and YNNKEL (reference sequence). This chain's CDR3 is CASSRAGGLTGELFF. CDR3 coding DNA: TGTGCCAGCAGCCGAGCGGGGGGGCTCACCGGGGAGCTGTTTTTT.

V usage is TRBV19 and J usage is TRBJ2-4, with 10 bases that match TRBD1. Germline CDR1 reads LNHDA; CDR2 reads SQIVND (reference sequence). V shed 4 bases, J shed 6 bases, and the junction held 6 bases outside the gene matches. The CDR3 consists of 15 residues. This CDR3 is CASSKRDRGVNIQYF. The CDR3 DNA reads TGTGCCAGTAGTAAAAGGGACAGGGGAGTAAACATTCAGTACTTC.

The chain joins TRBV3-1 (or the pseudogene TRBV3-2) to TRBJ1-5; possibly TRBD1 for D (6 bases). Per germline, CDR1 LGHDT and CDR2 YNNKEL (reference sequence). The length of the CDR3 is 14 residues. The germline V and J ends were trimmed by 3 bases and 6 bases, with 12 bases remaining between them. The CDR3 loop reads CASSHAGVSQPQHF. The DNA of the CDR3 is TGTGCCAGCAGCCATGCAGGGGTATCTCAGCCCCAGCATTTT.

V usage is TRBV3-1 (or the pseudogene TRBV3-2) and J usage is TRBJ1-3; D remains ambiguous. Germline CDR1 is LGHDT and CDR2 is YNNKEL (reference sequence). The CDR3 sequence is 13 residues long. Trimming removed 0 bases at V and 4 bases at J, with 4 bases between. The CDR3 spells CASSQDRGNTIYF. The DNA for the CDR3 is TGTGCCAGCAGCCAAGACAGGGGAAACACCATATATTTT.

This clone was observed a single time. V gene TRBV28 combines with J gene TRBJ1-2; D is ambiguous. Germline CDR1 reads MDHEN; CDR2 reads SYDVKM. The CDR3 spans 11 residues. V lost 10 bases and J 2 bases, leaving 8 bases between the germline ends. CDR3 loop: CATATNYGYTF. Written as DNA, the CDR3 is TGTGCCACCGCCACCAACTATGGCTACACCTTC.

The chain employs TRBV5-8 and TRBJ2-5; D is ambiguous. Deletions cut 4 bases from V and 2 bases from J, with 3 bases between. CDR3 length: 11 residues. The germline V gene has CDR1 SGHTS and CDR2 YDEGEE. CDR3 amino acids: CASSLQETQYF. In nucleotides, the CDR3 is TGTGCCAGCAGCCTTCAAGAGACCCAGTACTTC.

This chain uses TRBV5-1 with TRBJ2-5; the D gene is possibly TRBD2 (5 bases). Germline lookup yields CDR1 SGHRS and CDR2 YFSETQ. Trimming removed 5 bases at V and 5 bases at J, with 16 bases between. The CDR3 covers 14 residues. The CDR3 protein is CASSLRSDYETQYF. CDR3 sequence (DNA): TGCGCCAGCAGTCTACGGTCTGACTACGAGACCCAGTACTTC.

The V gene is TRBV30, the J gene TRBJ1-3; 7 nucleotides align to TRBD1. Trimming took 0 bases from V and 0 from J; bases not matched to a gene: 8. CDR1 and CDR2 from the germline V gene are GTSNPN and SVGIG (reference sequence). This CDR3 comprises 17 residues. CDR3 in amino acids: CAWSVQKGAPSGNTIYF. The CDR3 nucleotides read TGTGCCTGGAGTGTACAAAAGGGGGCTCCCTCTGGAAACACCATATATTTT.

This clone was seen more than once but under ten times. CDR3 sequence reads: CSVSGGPNQPQHF. The CDR3 DNA reads as TGCAGCGTTTCGGGCGGGCCAAATCAGCCCCAGCATTTT. The rearrangement uses TRBV29-1 and TRBJ1-5; D is unclear. Deletions cut 5 bases from V and 4 bases from J, with 12 bases between. Germline CDR1 and CDR2: SQVTM and ANQGSEA. The CDR3 runs to 13 residues.

The chain has TRBV18 and TRBJ1-1, with a tentative D call TRBD1 (5 bases). The CDR3 totals 16 residues. With 4 bases removed from V and 3 bases from J, the gap between germline ends came to 18 bases. CDR1 and CDR2 from the germline V gene are KGHSH and LQKENI. The DNA of the CDR3 is TGTGCCAGCTCACTTAGGACACGCCGGGTGGACACTGAAGCTTTCTTT. It translates to CASSLRTRRVDTEAFF. The variable domain in full, with the rest retrieved from reference TRBV18 and TRBJ1-1, is NAGVMQNPRHLVRRRGQEARLRCSPMKGHSHVYWYRQLPEEGLKFMVYLQKENIIDESGMPKERFSAEFPKEGPSILRIQQVVRGDSAAYFCASSLRTRRVDTEAFFGQGTRLTVV.

The chain combines TRBV30 with TRBJ1-4; no firm D call. The V gene lost 2 bases and the J gene lost 4 bases, with 14 bases spanning the gap. Germline V lookup: CDR1 GTSNPN, CDR2 SVGIG (reference sequence). The CDR3 has 15 amino acids. This CDR3 is CAWSRPVQFNEKLFF. CDR3 in DNA: TGTGCCTGGAGTCGCCCGGTGCAGTTTAATGAAAAACTGTTTTTT.

J is TRBJ2-3 and V is TRBV18; 8 nucleotides match TRBD1. Per germline, CDR1 KGHSH and CDR2 LQKENI. The CDR3 is 16 amino acids. The ends lost 6 bases at V and 4 bases at J; junction bases unmatched: 12. The CDR3 nucleotides are TGTGCCAGCTCGCCCTACAGGGGGTCGGGGTCAGATACGCAGTATTTT. The encoded protein is CASSPYRGSGSDTQYF.

V gene TRBV5-6 combines with J gene TRBJ2-5; 8 bases are a match to TRBD1. Germline values: CDR1 SGHDT, CDR2 YYEEEE. Trimming removed 4 bases from V and 5 bases from J; junction bases left unmatched: 10. CDR3 size: 15 residues. CDR3 amino acids: CASSETGTGGETQYF. CDR3 in DNA: TGTGCCAGCAGCGAAACCGGGACAGGTGGGGAGACCCAGTACTTC. Variable domain in full (rest from reference TRBV5-6 and TRBJ2-5): DAGVTQSPTHLIKTRGQQVTLRCSPKSGHDTVSWYQQALGQGPQFIFQYYEEEERQRGNFPDRFSGHQFPNYSSELNVNALLLGDSALYLCASSETGTGGETQYFGPGTRLLVL.

V gene TRBV6-2 or TRBV6-3 combines with J gene TRBJ1-6; maybe TRBD1 (6 bases). V dropped 6 bases and J dropped 0 bases, with 12 bases sitting between them. Germline CDR1 is MNHEY and CDR2 is SVGEGT. The CDR3 contains 16 residues. CDR3 nucleotide sequence: TGTGCCAGCAGCCCTGCAGGGGACTCCTATAATTCACCCCTCCACTTT. It specifies CASSPAGDSYNSPLHF.

The genes are TRBV18 and TRBJ1-2; perhaps TRBD1 as D (5 bases). V was shortened by 6 bases and J by 8 bases, with 19 bases between the two germline ends. The CDR3 consists of 14 residues. Germline V gives CDR1 KGHSH, CDR2 LQKENI. The CDR3 region is CASSPATGLGGYTF. The DNA for the CDR3 is TGTGCCAGCTCCCCCGCCACAGGTCTCGGGGGCTACACCTTC.

This clone has a handful of counts. The chain links TRBV25-1 to TRBJ1-2; a weak D match, TRBD1 (5 bases). Deletions cut 3 bases from V and 4 bases from J, with 9 bases between. The CDR3 loop spans 13 amino acids. Germline V gives CDR1 MGHDK, CDR2 SYGVNS. CDR3 in amino acids: CASSDGDSYGYTF. The CDR3 DNA is TGTGCCAGCAGTGACGGAGACAGCTATGGCTACACCTTC.

As concerns this clone: The junction does not match germline at one end; this may be a read error. The chain combines TRBV30 with TRBJ2-5; no clear D. Germline V lookup: CDR1 GTSNPN, CDR2 SVGIG (reference sequence). This CDR3 is 17 amino acids long. CDR3 sequence (DNA): TGTGCCTGGAGTGTACTTACAGCTGTCCGTCTAAGAGAGGCCCAGTACTTC. This translates into CAWSVLTAVRLREAQYF. The full variable domain, completed using reference TRBV30 and TRBJ2-5, is SQTIHQWPATLVQPVGSPLSLECTVEGTSNPNLYWYRQAAGRGLQLLFYSVGIGQISSEVPQNLSASRPQDRQFILSSKKLLLSDSGFYLCAWSVLTAVRLREAQYFGPGTRLLVL.